Listed below are T cell receptor beta chains from one sample, sequenced in a study of blood T cell repertoires in COVID-19. Only in-frame clones appear in the TCRdb table, and some are missing; sequencing was by immunoSEQ multiplex PCR. The repertoire includes approximately 300,000 clones, about 82% of them detected once, and 1.6% sits in the top ten. The sample consisted of peripheral blood. The origin of the receptors is a woman between 45 and 65 years old with acute or convalescent COVID-19. Each CDR3 is given with its conserved first and last residue. The D gene is left open where the match is weak. Rows may omit the clone size; those that give it use once, few, many or a size class.

TRBV5-4	TRBD2	TRBJ2-5	NA	CASSSGSGGAWETQYF	TGTGCCAGCAGCAGCGGATCGGGAGGGGCGTGGGAGACCCAGTACTTC
TRBV28	NA	TRBJ2-7	NA	CASSLGGSYEQYF	TGTGCCAGCAGTTTAGGGGGGTCCTACGAGCAGTACTTC
TRBV2	NA	TRBJ2-7	NA	CASSSLALLYEQYF	TGTGCCAGCAGTTCACTAGCACTTCTCTACGAGCAGTACTTC
TRBV15	NA	TRBJ2-7	few	CATALEPHYEQYF	TGTGCCACCGCCCTAGAGCCTCATTACGAGCAGTACTTC
TRBV5-4	NA	TRBJ2-3	once	CASSLIETDTQYF	TGTGCCAGCAGCTTGATAGAGACAGATACGCAGTATTTT
TRBV30	TRBD1	TRBJ1-2	NA	CAWSGRGSNYGYTF	TGTGCCTGGAGTGGCAGGGGGTCTAACTATGGCTACACCTTC
TRBV14	TRBD2	TRBJ2-1	once	CASSSYSSVLAGGRFKRNEQFF	TGTGCCAGCAGCTCTTACAGCTCAGTTCTAGCGGGAGGAAGGTTTAAAAGGAATGAGCAGTTCTTC
TRBV5-8	TRBD1	TRBJ2-7	NA	CASRYQGVSSNEQYF	TGTGCCAGCAGATATCAGGGGGTCTCTTCTAACGAGCAGTACTTC
TRBV28	TRBD1	TRBJ1-2	NA	CASSSGGFFGYTF	TGTGCCAGCAGTTCAGGGGGGTTCTTCGGCTACACCTTC
TRBV11-3	TRBD1	TRBJ2-5	NA	CASSPGTGRETQYF	TGTGCCAGCAGCCCCGGGACAGGGAGAGAGACCCAGTACTTC
TRBV9	NA	TRBJ2-2	NA	CASSVTAGTGELFF	TGTGCCAGCAGCGTGACAGCAGGGACCGGGGAGCTGTTTTTT
TRBV3-1/TRBV3-2	NA	TRBJ2-1	NA	CASSQDRGGLNNEQFF	TGTGCCAGCAGCCAAGATCGAGGCGGGTTGAACAATGAGCAGTTCTTC
TRBV6-6	TRBD1	TRBJ2-2	few	CASRPAGQGYTGELFF	TGTGCCAGCAGGCCCGCGGGACAGGGTTACACCGGGGAGCTGTTTTTT
TRBV6-1	TRBD1	TRBJ1-4	NA	CASSEAVSGTGNEKLFF	TGTGCCAGCAGTGAAGCCGTTTCGGGGACAGGGAATGAAAAACTGTTTTTT
TRBV27	NA	TRBJ1-2	NA	CASSYGRAYGYTF	TGTGCCAGCAGCTACGGGAGGGCCTATGGCTACACCTTC
TRBV18	NA	TRBJ1-5	NA	CASSPPSNQPQHF	TGTGCCAGCTCACCACCTTCAAATCAGCCCCAGCATTTT
TRBV7-6	TRBD2	TRBJ2-1	NA	CASSFSGGSRVNEQFF	TGTGCCAGCAGCTTCTCGGGCGGGAGCCGTGTCAATGAGCAGTTCTTC
TRBV14	NA	TRBJ2-7	NA	CASSLGRTVGEQYF	TGTGCCAGCAGCCTCGGACGGACAGTGGGCGAGCAGTACTTC
TRBV19	TRBD1	TRBJ2-7	NA	CASSTGTGGFYEQYF	TGTGCCAGTAGCACCGGGACAGGGGGCTTCTACGAGCAGTACTTC